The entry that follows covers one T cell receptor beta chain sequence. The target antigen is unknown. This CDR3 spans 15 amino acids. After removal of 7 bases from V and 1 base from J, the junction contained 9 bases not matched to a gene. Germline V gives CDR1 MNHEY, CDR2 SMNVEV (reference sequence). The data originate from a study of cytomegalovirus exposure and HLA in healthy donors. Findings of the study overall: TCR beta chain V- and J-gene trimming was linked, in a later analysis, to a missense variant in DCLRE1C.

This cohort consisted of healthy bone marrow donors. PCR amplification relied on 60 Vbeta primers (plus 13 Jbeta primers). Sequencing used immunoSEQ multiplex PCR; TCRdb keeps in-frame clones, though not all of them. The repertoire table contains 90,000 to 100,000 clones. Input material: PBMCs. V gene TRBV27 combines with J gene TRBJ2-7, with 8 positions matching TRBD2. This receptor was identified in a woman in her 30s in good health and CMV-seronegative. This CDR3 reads CASKPNGRESYEQYF. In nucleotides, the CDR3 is TGTGCCAGCAAGCCGAACGGGAGGGAGTCCTACGAGCAGTACTTC.